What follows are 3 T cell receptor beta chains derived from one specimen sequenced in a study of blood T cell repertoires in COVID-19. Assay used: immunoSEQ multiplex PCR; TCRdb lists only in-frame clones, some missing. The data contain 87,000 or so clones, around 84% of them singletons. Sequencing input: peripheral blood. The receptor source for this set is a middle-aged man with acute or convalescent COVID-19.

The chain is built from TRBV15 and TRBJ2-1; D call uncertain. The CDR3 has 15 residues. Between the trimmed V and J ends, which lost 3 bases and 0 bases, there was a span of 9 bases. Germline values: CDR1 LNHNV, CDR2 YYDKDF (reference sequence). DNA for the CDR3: TGTGCCACCAGCAGGGAGCGCTCCTCCTACAATGAGCAGTTCTTC. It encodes CATSRERSSYNEQFF.

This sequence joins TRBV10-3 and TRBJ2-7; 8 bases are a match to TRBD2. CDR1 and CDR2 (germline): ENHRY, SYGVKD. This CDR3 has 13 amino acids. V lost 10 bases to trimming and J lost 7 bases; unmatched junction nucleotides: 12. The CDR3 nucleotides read TGTGCCACTGGACCGAGCGCGGGAGGAGAGCAGTACTTC. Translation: CATGPSAGGEQYF.

CDR3 region: CAISSGTAPGEQYF. The DNA of the CDR3 is TGTGCCATCAGCTCCGGGACAGCCCCGGGGGAGCAGTACTTC. The V call is TRBV10-3, the J call TRBJ2-7; TRBD1 matches at 7 bases. CDR3 size: 14 residues. Unmatched junction bases numbered 12, after V lost 6 bases and J lost 7 bases. The germline CDR1 and CDR2 sequences are ENHRY and SYGVKD.